Shown below are 14 T cell receptor beta chains from a single sample sequenced in a study of blood T cells in healthy people across ages. Combining a sample-barcoded 5' primer with a J-beta primer mix, a second PCR ran for 7 to 11 cycles. TCRdb ran MiXCR on the 5' RACE reads and lists one entry per CDR3 protein. The top ten hold roughly 15% of the sample, which has roughly 650,000 distinct CDR3 sequences, about 30% seen once. The source material was blood. The source of these receptors is a woman of 80 years or more in good health.

In the case of this clonotype: Mismatch with germline at one junction end may stem from a read error. The V call is TRBV27, the J call TRBJ2-6; D is uncertain. The CDR3 is made up of 17 amino acids. Looked up from germline, CDR1 is MNHEY and CDR2 is SMNVEV (reference sequence). CDR3 region: CVSSPGTGSFGANVLTF. For the CDR3, the DNA is TGTGTCAGCAGTCCCGGTACGGGTAGCTTTGGGGCCAACGTCCTGACTTTC.

The chain is built from TRBV18 and TRBJ1-5, with TRBD1 as a possible D gene (5 bases). From germline, CDR1 is KGHSH and CDR2 LQKENI. V was trimmed by 8 bases and J by 1 base, leaving 15 bases between them. This CDR3 contains 15 residues. Here the CDR3 DNA reads TGTGCCAGCACGTCGGGAAGGGGAAGCAATCAGCCCCAGCATTTT. Its protein is CASTSGRGSNQPQHF.

Comment on this clonotype: A much larger clone lies a single base off, so this may be a read error. The chain combines TRBV29-1 with TRBJ2-7; D unresolved. Germline loops: CDR1 SQVTM, CDR2 ANQGSEA. The CDR3 spans 12 residues. Trimming pared 7 bases from V and 7 bases from J, leaving 17 bases between. As DNA, the CDR3 is TGCAGCGCGGAGCCTAAAGGAAATGAGCAGTACTTC. Translated, it gives CSAEPKGNEQYF.

Ten or more counts support this clonotype. This sequence joins TRBV5-1 and TRBJ2-3; unclear D gene. V lost 0 bases, J lost 5 bases, and 10 bases lay in between. Germline V lookup: CDR1 SGHRS, CDR2 YFSETQ. The length of the CDR3 is 14 residues. DNA for the CDR3: TGCGCCAGCAGCTTGGCCGGTTTGCAAGATACGCAGTATTTT. Its translation is CASSLAGLQDTQYF. The full variable domain, its missing parts supplied by reference TRBV5-1 and TRBJ2-3, is KAGVTQTPRYLIKTRGQQVTLSCSPISGHRSVSWYQQTPGQGLQFLFEYFSETQRNKGNFPGRFSGRQFSNSRSEMNVSTLELGDSALYLCASSLAGLQDTQYFGPGTRLTVL.

This clonotype was seen ten or more times. This chain uses TRBV6-2 or TRBV6-3 with TRBJ2-1; the D call may be TRBD1 or TRBD2 (5 bases each). V dropped 5 bases and J dropped 12 bases, with 11 bases sitting between them. CDR1 and CDR2 from the germline V gene are MNHEY and SVGEGT. This CDR3 has 11 residues. The CDR3 reads CASSRRDRQFF. The CDR3 DNA is TGTGCCAGCAGTCGCCGGGACCGGCAGTTCTTC.

This clonotype showed up many times. V and J are TRBV20-1 and TRBJ2-7, with a possible D match to TRBD2 (6 bases). CDR1 DFQATT and CDR2 SNEGSKA come from the germline V gene (reference sequence). This CDR3 has 14 amino acids. Trimming stripped 4 bases from V and 6 bases from J, with 19 bases between. CDR3 coding DNA: TGCAGTGCTAATTGGGACGGGGGTGGCGGCGAGCAGTACTTC. Its protein product is CSANWDGGGGEQYF.

Many counts were recorded for this clonotype. The chain couples TRBV24-1 to TRBJ2-1; 9 bases align to TRBD1. The trim removed 4 bases at V and 8 bases at J, leaving 11 bases unmatched. Germline values: CDR1 KGHDR, CDR2 SFDVKD. The CDR3 is 16 residues long. The CDR3 region has the DNA TGTGCCACCAGTGACCCGGGGACAGGGCCGGCCGATGAGCAGTTCTTC. Protein sequence: CATSDPGTGPADEQFF.

This clonotype has a single count. The rearrangement uses TRBV12-3 or TRBV12-4 and TRBJ2-1, with TRBD2 identical over 8 bases. CDR3 length equals 15 residues. The junction had 9 bases not matched to a gene; V was cut back by 4 bases and J by 7 bases. Here the CDR3 DNA reads TGTGCCAGCAGTTCCACTAGCGGAATGGGGAATGAGCAGTTCTTC. Amino acids: CASSSTSGMGNEQFF.

This rearrangement joins TRBV27 to TRBJ2-1; D not certain. The V gene's germline CDR1 is MNHEY and CDR2 SMNVEV (reference sequence). This CDR3 comprises 12 residues. V lost 3 bases and J lost 4, with 4 bases in between. The CDR3 DNA follows: TGTGCCAGCAGTTTCGGATACAATGAGCAGTTCTTC. It translates to CASSFGYNEQFF.

At least ten counts were recorded for this clonotype. The chain recombines TRBV5-1 with TRBJ2-7; D is possibly TRBD1 (5 bases). The V gene's germline CDR1 is SGHRS and CDR2 YFSETQ. V was pared by 0 bases and J by 0 bases, with 10 bases between. The CDR3 length is 15 residues. CDR3 sequence (DNA): TGCGCCAGCAGCTTGGAGGGGATGAGCTCCTACGAGCAGTACTTC. Amino acids: CASSLEGMSSYEQYF.

In regard to this clonotype: A much more abundant neighbour one base away suggests this may be a read error. The chain combines TRBV7-9 with TRBJ1-2; the match to TRBD1 covers 7 bases. From germline, CDR1 is SEHNR and CDR2 FQNEAQ (reference sequence). The CDR3 contains 15 residues. Here the CDR3 DNA reads TGTGCCGGCAGCTCCCCGACGGGACAGACTTATGGCTACACCTTC. Translating it yields CAGSSPTGQTYGYTF. The variable domain in full, with the rest retrieved from reference TRBV7-9 and TRBJ1-2, is DTGVSQNPRHKITKRGQNVTFRCDPISEHNRLYWYRQTLGQGPEFLTYFQNEAQLEKSRLLSDRFSAERPKGSFSTLEIQRTEQGDSAMYLCAGSSPTGQTYGYTFGSGTRLTVV.

As for this clonotype: A read error may explain this, as a much larger clone is one base away. CDR3 region: CASGLAGGAEAFF. DNA of the CDR3: TGCGCCAGCGGCTTGGCAGGGGGGGCTGAAGCTTTCTTT. The chain is built from TRBV5-1 and TRBJ1-1; 7 bases agree with TRBD1. The CDR3 is made up of 13 amino acids. Germline V gene data show CDR1 as SGHRS and CDR2 as YFSETQ.

This clonotype was counted a few times. The CDR3 bases are TGTGCCAGCAGGAGTCAGGACAGGGACTATGGCTACACCTTC. It yields the protein CASRSQDRDYGYTF. The rearrangement uses TRBV6-5 and TRBJ1-2, with 8 bases fitting TRBD1. The germline gives CDR1 MNHEY, CDR2 SVGAGI. The CDR3 spans 14 residues. With 6 bases clipped from V and 3 bases from J, the junction kept 6 bases outside the gene matches.

The rearrangement uses TRBV20-1 and TRBJ2-1, with 7 bases matching TRBD2. V gave up 6 bases and J gave up 6 bases; unmatched junction bases: 14. The V gene's germline CDR1 is DFQATT and CDR2 SNEGSKA (reference sequence). This CDR3 has 15 residues. CDR3 sequence reads: CSAPFAGDIRNEQFF. CDR3 DNA sequence: TGCAGTGCCCCATTTGCGGGAGATATACGCAATGAGCAGTTCTTC.